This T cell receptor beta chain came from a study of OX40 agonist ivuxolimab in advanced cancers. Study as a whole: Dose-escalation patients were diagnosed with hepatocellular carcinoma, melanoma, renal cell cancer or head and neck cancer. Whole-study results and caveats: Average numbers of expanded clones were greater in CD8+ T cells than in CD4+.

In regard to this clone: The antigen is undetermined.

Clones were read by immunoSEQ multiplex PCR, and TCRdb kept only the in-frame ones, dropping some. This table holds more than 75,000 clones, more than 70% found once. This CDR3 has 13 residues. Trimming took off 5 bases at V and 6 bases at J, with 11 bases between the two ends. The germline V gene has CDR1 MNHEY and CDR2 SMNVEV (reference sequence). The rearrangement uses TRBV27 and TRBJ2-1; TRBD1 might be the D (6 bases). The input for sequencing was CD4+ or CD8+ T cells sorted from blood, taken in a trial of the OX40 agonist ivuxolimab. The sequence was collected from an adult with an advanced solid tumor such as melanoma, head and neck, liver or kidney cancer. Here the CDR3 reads CASSTLRGNEQFF. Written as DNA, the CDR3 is TGTGCCAGCAGTACACTCAGGGGCAATGAGCAGTTCTTC.